This T cell receptor (beta chain) is drawn from a study of blood T cell repertoires in COVID-19. About the research overall: Samples taken during acute and convalescent COVID-19 were collected in the United States, Italy and Spain. Sample material is recorded as cDNA or gDNA derived from T cells, B-cell-depleted T cells, or PBMCs.

In the authors' workflow: It was from reference gene primer amplification that nucleated cell counts were estimated. The repertoire was sequenced with immunoSEQ multiplex PCR; TCRdb's copy has only in-frame clones and lacks some. D and trimming were read from the DNA, whereas the V and J calls and clone size are those reported in that table. The data show about 91,000 clones, around 90% seen once. Trimming cost V 2 bases and J 3 bases; bases outside gene matches: 7. Germline V gene sequence: CDR1 PRHDT, CDR2 FYEKMQ (reference sequence). The CDR3 sequence is 16 residues long. The J gene is TRBJ1-2, the V gene TRBV13, with TRBD1 matching over 9 bases. The receptor was derived from a man between 65 and 85 years old with acute or convalescent COVID-19. Sequenced sample: peripheral blood. The CDR3 region has the DNA TGTGCCAGCAGCTTACCTCGGGGGGACAGGGACTATGGCTACACCTTC. It specifies CASSLPRGDRDYGYTF.